The count of the clone carrying this T cell receptor beta chain is one. This entry belongs to a study of T cell changes during pregnancy in multiple sclerosis. The method was immunoSEQ multiplex PCR; TCRdb's version includes in-frame clones alone and lacks a portion of them. The table shows around 110,000 clones, with 80% to 95% occurring only once. V was clipped by 5 bases and J by 0 bases, with 12 bases between them. CDR1 and CDR2 (germline): MNHEY, SVGAGI. The CDR3 consists of 15 residues. This TCR was sampled from a female donor with multiple sclerosis, enrolled in a pregnancy study. The rearrangement joins TRBV6-5 to TRBJ2-3; possible D gene TRBD1, 5 bases. Sequencing was performed on peripheral blood, taken after pregnancy. DNA for the CDR3: TGTGCCAGCAGTCAACAGGTATCTAGCACAGATACGCAGTATTTT. It specifies CASSQQVSSTDTQYF.